Sequencing of this TCR beta chain was carried out in a study of cytomegalovirus exposure and HLA in healthy donors. Background on the study: The Caucasian-associated ancestry cluster contained about 80% of the approximately 400 genotyped donors.

In the PCR, 60 Vbeta and 13 Jbeta primers were used. The data were produced by immunoSEQ multiplex PCR, yet TCRdb's version contains in-frame clones alone and is incomplete. The table records some 150,000 clones, around 88% of them present only once. Germline V gene lookup returns CDR1 MNHEY and CDR2 SMNVEV (reference sequence). The CDR3 totals 16 residues. Trimming removed 5 bases from V and 7 bases from J; junction bases left unmatched: 15. As for this clone: Its antigen is as yet unknown.

Despite likely unrecorded immune exposures, the donors were nominally healthy at the time of sampling. Findings and limits, study-wide: Later analysis suggested most CMV-associated TCR beta chains were HLA-restricted. A later analysis, which compared TCR beta chains of equal frequency, found the HLA-associated ones more clonally expanded.

The chain is built from TRBV27 and TRBJ2-5, with 8 bases identical to TRBD2. The sequence was collected from a young woman in good health and CMV-seronegative. Sequencing input: PBMCs. The CDR3 DNA follows: TGTGCCAGCAGTACGCGGGGGGCGGGAGAAAGGGGGACCCAGTACTTC. This gives the protein CASSTRGAGERGTQYF.